This T cell receptor (beta chain) came from a study of CD8 T cells in Susac syndrome. Findings and caveats of the study: Susac syndrome CD4+ T cell repertoires showed no clonal expansion.

The CDR3 runs to 18 residues. The V segment lost 6 bases and the J segment 3 bases; nucleotides outside the gene matches: 12. Germline assignment: CDR1 LNHDA and CDR2 SQIVND (reference sequence). For this clonotype: Its antigen remains unidentified.

Sequencing targeted TCR beta in blood CD8+ and CD4+ T cells. An amount of RNA that ranged from roughly 0.5 to 1 ug was reverse transcribed with random hexamers. TCRdb processed the immunoSEQ multiplex PCR reads anew with MiXCR; each CDR3 protein has one entry. Of about 71,000 distinct CDR3 sequences listed, about 92% are singletons. The TCR comes from a human donor with Susac syndrome. The rearrangement links TRBV19 to TRBJ2-6; TRBD1 agrees at 9 bases. Input material: CD4+ T cells from PBMCs. Here the CDR3 DNA reads TGTGCCAGTAGCCGGGACAGGGCGCTGAGATATGGGGCCAACGTCCTGACTTTC. Translating gives CASSRDRALRYGANVLTF.